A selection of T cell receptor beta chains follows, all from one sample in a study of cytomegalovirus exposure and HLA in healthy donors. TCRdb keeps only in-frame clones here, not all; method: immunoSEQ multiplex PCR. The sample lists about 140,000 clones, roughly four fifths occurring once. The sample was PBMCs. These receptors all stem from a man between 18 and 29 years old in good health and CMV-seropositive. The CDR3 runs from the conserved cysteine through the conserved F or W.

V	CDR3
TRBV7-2	CASSLGGQGSYEQYF
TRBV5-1	CASSTQTGNTEAFF
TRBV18	CASSPPTGVNEQFF
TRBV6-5	CASGGASGRSYEQYF
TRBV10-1	CASSDNSLGAFF
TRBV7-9	CASSSPPGEGLFLETQYF
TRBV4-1	CASSQERSFQETQYF
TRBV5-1	CASSLLQEANVLTF
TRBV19	CASSTEVGFAETQYF
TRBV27	CASRTKAGGYEQYF
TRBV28	CASSFVGAMSNYGYTF
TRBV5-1	CASSFSQETQYF
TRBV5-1	CASSLGETGMNTEAFF
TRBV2	CASSEGQGRFLVF
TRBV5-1	CASSWRVPHEKLFF
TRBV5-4	CASSLYLSGYTF
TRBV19	CASTVAGSSYEQYF
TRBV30	CAWSLGQGPNYGYTF
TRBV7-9	CASSLGQEPTDTQYF
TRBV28	CASSFSSTGPNTIYF
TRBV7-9	CASSPTGLAGFKETQYF
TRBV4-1	CASHSQGSKTQYF
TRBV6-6	CASSSFGRTSYEQYF
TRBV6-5	CASSFDRNYEQYF
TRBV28	CASSLQGPPGAFF
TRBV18	CASSLGQQETQYF
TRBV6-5	CASSYSLDRAIGAFF
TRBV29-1	CSVGKGVNTEAFF
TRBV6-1	CASSGETRRNEQFF
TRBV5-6	CASHPRLAFDNEQFF
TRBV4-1	CASSQESGALSDTQYF
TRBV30	CAWSGAVGSYEQYF
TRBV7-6	CASSLEPEYEQYF
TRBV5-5	CASSLYQSGYTF
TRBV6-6	CASTEVWVEAFF
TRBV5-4	CASSLSPGVGYNEQFF
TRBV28	CASSFGTGGAWVYNEQFF
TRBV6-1	CASSLADYNEQFF
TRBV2	CASYRIAYQETQYF
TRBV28	CASSLRGAGGTNEKLFF
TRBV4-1	CASSQAPSGGSTDTQYF
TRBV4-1	CASSFRQGNSGANVLTF
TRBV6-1	CASSGQVAKDEQFF
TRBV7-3	CASSSPSGSRTDTQYF
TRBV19	CASSLGHSGNTIYF
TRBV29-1	CSSTLAGGPSDTQYF
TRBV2	CASLSATSGRAGEQFF
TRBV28	CASSFVQAYNEQFF